This TCR beta chain was observed in a study of blood T cell repertoires in COVID-19 (dated by TCRdb to the early 2020s). About the investigation overall: Samples from collaborators originated in the United States, Italy and Spain and spanned both the acute and convalescent phases of COVID-19. HLA class I and class II types, where available, came from metadata supplied by the sample provider rather than from assay-based typing. The samples were drawn from two sources: the first 160 participants of the ongoing ImmuneRACE study, and 1,000 to 1,500 subjects contributed by 6 global collaborators. The sample metadata nearly always contained a de-identified subject ID, COVID-19 status, age in years and sex. Deeply sampled blood TCRbeta repertoires from subjects exposed to, actively infected with, or recovered from COVID-19 were included in the dataset. A freely available public database, intended as a resource for researchers studying the immune response to SARS-CoV-2, is where the repertoires were released. The prospective study material was composed of cDNA or gDNA derived from T cells, B-cell-depleted T cells, or PBMCs. Broad study findings and their caveats: The amount of clinical and demographic metadata varied by source and participant and was provided uncurated.

From a lookup of the germline V gene (reference sequence), CDR1 and CDR2 are SEHNR and FQNEAQ. The trim is 5 bases for V and 10 bases for J, with a gap of 20 bases between the germline ends. The CDR3, from cysteine to phenylalanine, totals 14 residues. Just CDR3 DNA is preserved here, 42 bases in frame from base 1. Collaborating institutions collected whole blood in K2EDTA tubes following their own protocols. For TCRbeta analysis, collaborators shipped samples as frozen whole blood, isolated PBMCs, or DNA extracted from either of those sample types. TCRbeta CDR3 regions were amplified from genomic DNA using the immunoSEQ Assay, a bias-controlled multiplex PCR. Regarding the original processing steps: Within the assay, amplification of reference gene primers was used to estimate how many nucleated cells each sample contained. To quantify the absolute abundance of each unique TCRbeta CDR3 rearrangement, sequence reads were collapsed and filtered. Productive Simpson clonality was computed per sample as the square root of Simpson's diversity index over productive rearrangements. Entries here come from immuneACCESS through TCRdb and include only in-frame sequences with V and J called. Some clones fail to appear in such tables; in the studies checked, an unresolved V gene covers under half of the shortfall, and the cause of the remainder is unknown. V and J calls and clone size are given by that table; D and trimming were obtained from the DNA. Present in this sample are about 100,000 clones, approximately 79% of which were seen just once. Around 20% of the sample lies in the top ten.

A word on this clone: This receptor's antigen is unknown. No quality values exist for individual bases; no much larger clone is one base distant.

The TCR sequence derives from a man between 65 and 79 years old with active or convalescent COVID-19. The chain employs TRBV7-9 and TRBJ1-1; the D gene lacks a confident call. Material for sequencing was peripheral blood. The CDR3 loop reads CASSPGLNLPGAFF. The nucleotides are TGTGCCAGCAGCCCAGGACTGAACCTCCCTGGAGCTTTCTTT.